The 21 T cell receptor beta chains listed next were all sequenced from one sample in a study of breast tumors, draining lymph nodes, adjacent tissues. TCRdb redid the calling of the multiplex PCR reads with MiXCR, one entry per CDR3 protein. The table has about 20,000 distinct CDR3 sequences, approximately 48% seen once. The sequencing sample was made of breast tumor tissue. The receptors come from a female donor with breast cancer. Some clones in this sample may be carry-over from other donors' samples.

By proportion, this clonotype is medium-sized. The CDR3 DNA sequence: TGTGCCAGCAGCTTAGCTCCAGGGAGAAACAATGAGCAGTTCTTC. This encodes CASSLAPGRNNEQFF. The V call is TRBV7-8, the J call TRBJ2-1; possibly TRBD1 or TRBD2 for D (5 bases each). The CDR3 covers 15 residues. The germline V gene encodes CDR1 SGHVS and CDR2 FQNEAQ. Trimming pared 0 bases from V and 5 bases from J, leaving 11 bases between.

Ten or more counts support this clonotype. The V gene is TRBV3-1, the J gene TRBJ2-7, with 7 bases lining up with TRBD2. The CDR3 loop spans 15 amino acids. Germline assignment: CDR1 LGHDT and CDR2 YNNKEL (reference sequence). V lost 0 bases and J lost 0; bases outside the gene matches: 2. This CDR3 is CASSQEGGDSYEQYF. CDR3 nucleotides: TGTGCCAGCAGCCAAGAGGGAGGGGACTCCTACGAGCAGTACTTC.

This rearrangement joins TRBV7-9 to TRBJ2-7; maybe TRBD1 (6 bases). The CDR3 is 13 amino acids. V gave up 5 bases and J gave up 3 bases, with 11 bases separating them. Germline V gene data show CDR1 as SEHNR and CDR2 as FQNEAQ (reference sequence). Here the CDR3 DNA reads TGTGCCAGCAGCAAAACAGGGTTCTACGAGCAGTACTTC. It is translated as CASSKTGFYEQYF.

This clonotype was observed at least ten times. The V call is TRBV6-6, the J call TRBJ1-1; D remains unclear. The germline gives CDR1 MNHNY, CDR2 SVGAGI (reference sequence). The V gene lost 6 bases and the J gene lost 4 bases, with 12 bases spanning the gap. This CDR3 comprises 13 residues. As DNA, the CDR3 is TGTGCCAGCAGCTCTTCGTTGGGCACTGAAGCTTTCTTT. Its protein is CASSSSLGTEAFF.

The genes are TRBV7-2 and TRBJ2-3; D may be TRBD1 or TRBD2 (5 bases each). Trimming shortened V by 4 bases and J by 1 base, and 12 bases separated the two germline ends. CDR3 length: 15 amino acids. In germline, CDR1 is SGHTA, CDR2 FQGNSA. This CDR3 reads CASSCLGGGTDTQYF. The CDR3 nucleotides read TGTGCCAGCAGCTGCCTTGGGGGAGGCACAGATACGCAGTATTTT.

The gene calls are TRBV20-1 and TRBJ1-2, with 9 positions matching TRBD1. V was clipped by 1 base and J by 5 bases; unmatched bases: 5. The CDR3 spans 14 residues. Germline V gene sequence: CDR1 DFQATT, CDR2 SNEGSKA (reference sequence). CDR3 region: CSARVGTGSYGYTF. CDR3 nucleotides: TGCAGTGCTAGAGTCGGGACAGGGTCGTATGGCTACACCTTC.

A remark on this clonotype: A read error may account for a junction end that differs from germline. In nucleotides, the CDR3 is TGTGCCAGCAGTTCGGGACTTAGTAATGGGCAGCTCTTC. It specifies CASSSGLSNGQLF. The chain uses TRBV27 and TRBJ2-1, with a tentative D call TRBD2 (6 bases). CDR1 and CDR2 from the germline V gene are MNHEY and SMNVEV (reference sequence). The CDR3 is 13 amino acids.

This chain uses TRBV20-1 with TRBJ2-1, with 12 bases fitting TRBD2. V lost 0 bases to trimming and J lost 6 bases; unmatched junction nucleotides: 9. Germline V gene data show CDR1 as DFQATT and CDR2 as SNEGSKA (reference sequence). The length of the CDR3 is 17 residues. The CDR3 region has the DNA TGCAGTGCTAGAGATGCGCTAGCGGGAGGGCACCCCAATGAGCAGTTCTTC. This translates into CSARDALAGGHPNEQFF.

The genes are TRBV10-3 and TRBJ2-1; 8 nucleotides agree with TRBD2. Per the germline V gene, CDR1 is ENHRY and CDR2 is SYGVKD. V was pared by 6 bases and J by 9 bases, with 10 bases of the junction left unmatched. The length of the CDR3 is 14 residues. Written as DNA, the CDR3 is TGTGCCATCAGGAGATCGGGACTAGTGGGTGAGCAGTTCTTC. Its protein is CAIRRSGLVGEQFF.

In this sample, this clonotype turned up many times. This may arise from a read error, as a much more abundant clone is one base away. The V call is TRBV11-2, the J call TRBJ1-2; D gene unclear. Looked up from germline, CDR1 is SGHAT and CDR2 is FQNNGV. V lost 1 base to trimming and J lost 4 bases, with 10 bases between them. The CDR3 consists of 14 residues. The CDR3 nucleotides are TGTGCCAGCAGCTTAGCCAGGTTGGCCTATGGCTACACCTTC. Encoded protein: CASSLARLAYGYTF.

The chain employs TRBV24-1 and TRBJ2-3, with 8 nucleotides matching TRBD2. CDR3 size: 15 residues. J lost 0 bases, V lost 4 bases, and 2 bases had no gene match. Per germline, CDR1 KGHDR and CDR2 SFDVKD. CDR3 sequence: CATSDPSGSTDTQYF. In DNA form, the CDR3 reads TGTGCCACCAGTGACCCTAGCGGGAGCACAGATACGCAGTATTTT.

This chain joins TRBV20-1 and TRBJ2-1, with a tentative D call TRBD2 (5 bases). V was cut by 0 bases and J by 10 bases, with 19 bases left in between. Germline V CDR1 and CDR2: DFQATT, SNEGSKA (reference sequence). There are 15 residues in the CDR3. CDR3 loop: CSARDPLTTTREQFF. The CDR3 DNA follows: TGCAGTGCTAGAGATCCCTTAACGACTACCAGGGAGCAGTTCTTC.

This clonotype showed up many times. The V call is TRBV7-2, the J call TRBJ1-2; possibly TRBD1 for D (6 bases). V gave up 7 bases and J gave up 7 bases, with 16 bases separating them. CDR1 is SGHTA and CDR2 is FQGNSA in the germline V gene. This CDR3 contains 13 residues. This CDR3 is CASTNLGGGGYTF. CDR3 sequence (DNA): TGTGCCAGCACGAACTTAGGGGGGGGTGGCTACACCTTC.

This clonotype was seen at least ten times. The chain links TRBV11-3 to TRBJ2-3; TRBD1 aligns across 8 bases. V dropped 5 bases and J dropped 6; count of bases not matched to a gene: 10. This CDR3 has 15 amino acids. Germline CDR1 reads SGHNT; CDR2 reads YENEEA. As DNA, the CDR3 is TGTGCCAGCAGCCTCGGACAGGGAGTTTGGGATACGCAGTATTTT. It codes for CASSLGQGVWDTQYF.

A word on this clonotype: The conserved phenylalanine or tryptophan normally closing the CDR3 is absent here, so this likely arose from a read error. It is unclear where the CDR3 begins or ends on the DNA, so no DNA is shown, and the CDR3 is as TCRdb lists it. V usage is TRBV24-1 and J usage is TRBJ2-7; the table's D call, TRBD1, was not checked against the DNA. CDR1 is KGHDR, CDR2 SFDVKD, per germline. Both ends counted, the CDR3 spans 13 residues. The CDR3 sequence: CATSDRVINERYL.

The V and J genes are TRBV24-1 and TRBJ2-1, with 8 bases identical to TRBD2. V trimming: 3 bases; J trimming: 7 bases; junction bases outside the gene matches: 10. The CDR3 totals 16 residues. In germline, CDR1 is KGHDR, CDR2 SFDVKD. The CDR3 region is CATSDRAGTRRNEQFF. CDR3 coding DNA: TGTGCCACCAGTGATCGGGCCGGGACTAGACGTAATGAGCAGTTCTTC.

The table lists this clonotype with a few counts. This chain uses TRBV20-1 with TRBJ1-2, with 8 bases fitting TRBD1. V shed 1 base, J shed 4 bases, and the junction held 2 bases outside the gene matches. Germline V gene sequence: CDR1 DFQATT, CDR2 SNEGSKA (reference sequence). CDR3 length: 13 residues. The CDR3 spells CSARVGTGYGYTF. The CDR3 DNA sequence: TGCAGTGCTAGAGTCGGGACAGGCTATGGCTACACCTTC.

This sequence joins TRBV28 and TRBJ2-7, with a weak D call TRBD2 (6 bases). Per the germline V gene, CDR1 is MDHEN and CDR2 is SYDVKM. V gave up 8 bases and J gave up 5 bases, with 16 bases separating them. This CDR3 is built from 13 residues. In DNA form, the CDR3 reads TGTGCCAGCGGCGGGGCTGTCCCTGACGAGCAGTACTTC. Protein sequence: CASGGAVPDEQYF.

The V gene is TRBV29-1, the J gene TRBJ2-2; the D gene is possibly TRBD1 (6 bases). This CDR3 has 14 amino acids. The V gene lost 5 bases and the J gene lost 0 bases, with 10 bases spanning the gap. CDR1 is SQVTM, CDR2 ANQGSEA, per germline. The DNA for the CDR3 is TGCAGCGTTTACGGACAGACGAACACCGGGGAGCTGTTTTTT. Its protein is CSVYGQTNTGELFF.

The chain joins TRBV13 to TRBJ2-3; 8 bases match TRBD1. Trimming removed 7 bases from V and 3 bases from J; junction bases left unmatched: 6. The CDR3 consists of 14 residues. The V gene's germline CDR1 is PRHDT and CDR2 FYEKMQ (reference sequence). CDR3 nucleotide sequence: TGTGCCAGCAACCGACAGGGGAGGACAGATACGCAGTATTTT. Its translation: CASNRQGRTDTQYF. The whole variable domain, remainder taken from reference TRBV13 and TRBJ2-3, is AAGVIQSPRHLIKEKRETATLKCYPIPRHDTVYWYQQGPGQDPQFLISFYEKMQSDKGSIPDRFSAQQFSDYHSELNMSSLELGDSALYFCASNRQGRTDTQYFGPGTRLTVL.

This clonotype was detected ten times or more. The chain uses TRBV7-3 and TRBJ2-1; D possibly corresponds to TRBD2 (6 bases). Per the germline V gene, CDR1 is SGHTA and CDR2 is FQGTGA. The CDR3 totals 14 residues. The V gene lost 0 bases and the J gene lost 5 bases, with 8 bases spanning the gap. CDR3 loop: CASSLTGGNNEQFF. CDR3 bases: TGTGCCAGCAGCTTAACGGGGGGAAACAATGAGCAGTTCTTC.